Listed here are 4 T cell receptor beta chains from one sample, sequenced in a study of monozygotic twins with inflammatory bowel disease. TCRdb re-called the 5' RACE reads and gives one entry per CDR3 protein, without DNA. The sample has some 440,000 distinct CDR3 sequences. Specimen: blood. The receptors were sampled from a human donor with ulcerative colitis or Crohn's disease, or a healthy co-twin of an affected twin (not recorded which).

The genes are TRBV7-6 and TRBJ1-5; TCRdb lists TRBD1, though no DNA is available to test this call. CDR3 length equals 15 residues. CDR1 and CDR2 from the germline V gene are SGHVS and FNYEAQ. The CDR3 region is CASSRAQGLGQPQHF.

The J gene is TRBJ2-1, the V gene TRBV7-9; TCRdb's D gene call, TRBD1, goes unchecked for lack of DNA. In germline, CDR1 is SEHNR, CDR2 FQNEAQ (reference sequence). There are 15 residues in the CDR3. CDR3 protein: CASSLSHLQGGEQFF. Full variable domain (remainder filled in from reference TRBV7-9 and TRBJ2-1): DTGVSQNPRHKITKRGQNVTFRCDPISEHNRLYWYRQTLGQGPEFLTYFQNEAQLEKSRLLSDRFSAERPKGSFSTLEIQRTEQGDSAMYLCASSLSHLQGGEQFFGPGTRLTVL.

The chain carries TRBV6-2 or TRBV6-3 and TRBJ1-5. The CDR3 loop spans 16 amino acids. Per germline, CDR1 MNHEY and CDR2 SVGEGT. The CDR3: CASSSAGGRSNQPQHF.

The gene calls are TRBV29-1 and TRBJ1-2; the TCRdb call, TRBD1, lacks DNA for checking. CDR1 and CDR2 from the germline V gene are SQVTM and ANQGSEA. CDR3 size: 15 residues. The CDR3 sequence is CSVDWAGGRNYGYTF.